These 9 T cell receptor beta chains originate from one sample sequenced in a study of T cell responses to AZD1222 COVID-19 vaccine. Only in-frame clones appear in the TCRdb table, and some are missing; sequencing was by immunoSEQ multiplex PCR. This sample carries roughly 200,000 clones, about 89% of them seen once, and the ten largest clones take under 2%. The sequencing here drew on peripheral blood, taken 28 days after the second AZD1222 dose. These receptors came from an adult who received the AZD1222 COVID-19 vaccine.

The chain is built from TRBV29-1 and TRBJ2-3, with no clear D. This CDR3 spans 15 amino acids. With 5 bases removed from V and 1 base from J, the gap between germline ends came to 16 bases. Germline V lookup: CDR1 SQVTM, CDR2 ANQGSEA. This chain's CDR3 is CSVYVSPGGTDTQYF. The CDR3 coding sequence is TGCAGCGTTTATGTTAGCCCTGGGGGCACAGATACGCAGTATTTT.

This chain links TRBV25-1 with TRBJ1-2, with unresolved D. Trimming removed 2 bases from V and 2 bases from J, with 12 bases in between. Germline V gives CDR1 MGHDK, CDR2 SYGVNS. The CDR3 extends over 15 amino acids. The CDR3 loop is CASSEPRAGNYGYTF. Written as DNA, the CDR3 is TGTGCCAGCAGTGAACCACGGGCAGGAAACTATGGCTACACCTTC.

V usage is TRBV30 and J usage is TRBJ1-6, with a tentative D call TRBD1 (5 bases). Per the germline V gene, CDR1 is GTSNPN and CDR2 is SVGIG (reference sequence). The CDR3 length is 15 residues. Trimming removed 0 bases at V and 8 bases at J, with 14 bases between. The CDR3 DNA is TGTGCCTGGAGTGTATGGGGGGAGAGGGATTCACCCCTCCACTTT. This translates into CAWSVWGERDSPLHF.

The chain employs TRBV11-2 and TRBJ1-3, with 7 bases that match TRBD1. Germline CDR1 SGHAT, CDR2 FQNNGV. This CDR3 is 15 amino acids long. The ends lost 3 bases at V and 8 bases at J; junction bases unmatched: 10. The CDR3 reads CASSFRRTGGDTIYF. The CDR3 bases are TGTGCCAGCAGCTTTAGAAGGACAGGAGGGGACACCATATATTTT.

CDR3 DNA: TGTGCCAGCAGTTACCCCCTGGTGACTAATGAAAAACTGTTTTTT. It specifies CASSYPLVTNEKLFF. The genes are TRBV6-2 or TRBV6-3 and TRBJ1-4, with D uncertain. Trimming removed 2 bases from V and 2 bases from J, with 9 bases in between. This CDR3 is built from 15 residues. Germline assignment: CDR1 MNHEY and CDR2 SVGEGT.

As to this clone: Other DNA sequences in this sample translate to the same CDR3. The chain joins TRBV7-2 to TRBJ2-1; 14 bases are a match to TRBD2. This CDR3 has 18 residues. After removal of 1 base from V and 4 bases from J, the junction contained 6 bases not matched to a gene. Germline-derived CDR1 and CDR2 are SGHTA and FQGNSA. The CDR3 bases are TGTGCCAGCAGCTTAGAGGGGACTAGCGGGAGATTTTACAATGAGCAGTTCTTC. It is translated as CASSLEGTSGRFYNEQFF.

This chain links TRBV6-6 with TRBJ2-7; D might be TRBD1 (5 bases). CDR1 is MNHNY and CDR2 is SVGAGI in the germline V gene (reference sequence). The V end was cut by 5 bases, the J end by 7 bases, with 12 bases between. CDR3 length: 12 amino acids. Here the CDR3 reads CASSGAPLEQYF. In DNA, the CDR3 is TGTGCCAGCAGTGGGGCCCCCCTGGAGCAGTACTTC.

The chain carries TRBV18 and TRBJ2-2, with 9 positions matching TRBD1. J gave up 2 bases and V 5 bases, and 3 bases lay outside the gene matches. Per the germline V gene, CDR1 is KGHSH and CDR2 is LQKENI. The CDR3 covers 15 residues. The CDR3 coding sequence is TGTGCCAGCTCAAGGGACAGGGTAAACACCGGGGAGCTGTTTTTT. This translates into CASSRDRVNTGELFF. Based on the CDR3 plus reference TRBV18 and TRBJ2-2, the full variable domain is NAGVMQNPRHLVRRRGQEARLRCSPMKGHSHVYWYRQLPEEGLKFMVYLQKENIIDESGMPKERFSAEFPKEGPSILRIQQVVRGDSAAYFCASSRDRVNTGELFFGEGSRLTVL.

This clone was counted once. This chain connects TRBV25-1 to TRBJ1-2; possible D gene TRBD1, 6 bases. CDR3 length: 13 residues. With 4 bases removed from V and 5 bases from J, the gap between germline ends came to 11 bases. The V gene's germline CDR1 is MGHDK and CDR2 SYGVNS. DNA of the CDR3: TGTGCCAGCAGTGGGGGGGCTAGGTATGGCTACACCTTC. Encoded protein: CASSGGARYGYTF.